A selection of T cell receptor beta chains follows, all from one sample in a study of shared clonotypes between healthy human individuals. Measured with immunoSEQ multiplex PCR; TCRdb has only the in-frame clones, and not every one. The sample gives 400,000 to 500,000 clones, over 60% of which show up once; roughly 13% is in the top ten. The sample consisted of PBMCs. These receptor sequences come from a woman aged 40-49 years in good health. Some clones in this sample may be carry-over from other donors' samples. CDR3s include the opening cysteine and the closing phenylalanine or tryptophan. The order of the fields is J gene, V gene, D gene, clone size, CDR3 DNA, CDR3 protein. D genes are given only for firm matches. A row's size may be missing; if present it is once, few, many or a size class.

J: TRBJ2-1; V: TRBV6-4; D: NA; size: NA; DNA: TGTGCCAGCAGTGTGGTAGCAGGCTCCTACAATGAGCAGTTCTTC; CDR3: CASSVVAGSYNEQFF
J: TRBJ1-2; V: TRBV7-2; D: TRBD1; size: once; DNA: TGTGCCAGCAGCTTGGCGGCAGGGGGTGGCTACACCTTC; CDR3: CASSLAAGGGYTF
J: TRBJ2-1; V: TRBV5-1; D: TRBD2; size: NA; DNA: TGCGCCAGCAGCTTGGCCGATAGCGGGAGTTACAATGAGCAGTTCTTC; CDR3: CASSLADSGSYNEQFF
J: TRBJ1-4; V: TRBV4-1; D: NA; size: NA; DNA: TGCGCCAGCAGCCCCCGGGAGCGGCAGAGATGGGCCAATGAAAAACTGTTTTTT; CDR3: CASSPRERQRWANEKLFF
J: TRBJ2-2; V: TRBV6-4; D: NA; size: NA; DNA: TGTGCCAGCAGTGCCCAGGGCTACACCGGGGAGCTGTTTTTC; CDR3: CASSAQGYTGELFF
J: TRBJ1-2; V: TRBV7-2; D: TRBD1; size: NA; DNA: TGTGCCAGCAGCTTAGGAGGGGGGACAGTTAACTATGGCTACACCTTC; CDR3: CASSLGGGTVNYGYTF
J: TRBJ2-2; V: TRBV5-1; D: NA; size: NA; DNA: TGCGCCAGCAGCTACACGGGGAATTCGAACACCGGGGAGCTGTTTTTT; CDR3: CASSYTGNSNTGELFF
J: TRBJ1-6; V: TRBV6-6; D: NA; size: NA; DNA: TGTGCCAGCAGCCCCAGGGAGCTAAATTCACCCCTCCACTTT; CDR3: CASSPRELNSPLHF
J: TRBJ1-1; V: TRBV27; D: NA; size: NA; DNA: TGTGCCAGCAGTTTAGAGGGTCGTCGGTGGAACACTGAAGCTTTCTTT; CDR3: CASSLEGRRWNTEAFF
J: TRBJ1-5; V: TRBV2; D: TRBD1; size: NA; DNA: TGTGCCAGCAGTACGGGACAGACTACGAATCAGCCCCAGCATTTT; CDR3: CASSTGQTTNQPQHF
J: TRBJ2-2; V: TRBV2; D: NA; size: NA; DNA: TGTGCCAGCAGTTCAAGGGGTTACACCGGGGAGCTGTTTTTT; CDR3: CASSSRGYTGELFF
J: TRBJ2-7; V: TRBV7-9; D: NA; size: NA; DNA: TGTGCCAGCTGGGCCGGGACTGAGTCCTACGAGCAGTACTTC; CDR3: CASWAGTESYEQYF
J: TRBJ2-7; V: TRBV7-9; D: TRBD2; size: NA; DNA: TGTGCCAGCAGCTCCTCCGGGACTAGGCGCTACGAGCAGTACTTC; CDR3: CASSSSGTRRYEQYF
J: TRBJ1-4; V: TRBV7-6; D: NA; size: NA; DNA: TGTGCCAGCAGCTTATGGCCGGGACGGAATGAAAAACTGTTTTTT; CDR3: CASSLWPGRNEKLFF
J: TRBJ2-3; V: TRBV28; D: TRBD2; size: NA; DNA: TGTGTGAGCTTAGCGGGAGGGCCTCTGACAGATACGCAGTATTTT; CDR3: CVSLAGGPLTDTQYF
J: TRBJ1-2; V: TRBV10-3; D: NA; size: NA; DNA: TGTGCCATCAGTGAGGGTCCAGGGACTAACTATGGCTACACCTTC; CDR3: CAISEGPGTNYGYTF
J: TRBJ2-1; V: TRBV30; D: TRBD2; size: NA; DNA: TGTGCCTGGAGTGCCGGACTAGCGTTTTACAATGAGCAGTTCTTC; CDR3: CAWSAGLAFYNEQFF
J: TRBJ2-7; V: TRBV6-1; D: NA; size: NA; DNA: TGTGCCAGCAGTGAATCGGGGGGACACCCTAGCTCCTACGAGCAGTACTTC; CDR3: CASSESGGHPSSYEQYF
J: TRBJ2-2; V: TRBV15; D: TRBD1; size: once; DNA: TGTGCCACCAGCAGCGGGACAGGGGACACCGGGGAGCTGTTTTTT; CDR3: CATSSGTGDTGELFF
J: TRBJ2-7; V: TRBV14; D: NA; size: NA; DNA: TGTGCCAGCAGCAAGAGCAGCCGAAGAGGATACGAGCAGTACTTC; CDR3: CASSKSSRRGYEQYF
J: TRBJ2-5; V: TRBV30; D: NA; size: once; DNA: TGTGCCTGGAGTCTTACGGGAGTCCCCCGGGAGACCCAGTACTTC; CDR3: CAWSLTGVPRETQYF
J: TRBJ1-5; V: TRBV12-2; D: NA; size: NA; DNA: TGTGCAAGTCGCTTAGTCCAGGGGAGTGGTAGCAATCAGCCCCAGCATTTT; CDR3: CASRLVQGSGSNQPQHF
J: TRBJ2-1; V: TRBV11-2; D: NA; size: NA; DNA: TGTGCCAGCAGACGGACACCCGTCTCCTACAATGAGCAGTTCTTC; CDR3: CASRRTPVSYNEQFF
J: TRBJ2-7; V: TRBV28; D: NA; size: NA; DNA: TGTGCCAGCAGCCGAGAGACAGGCCGAGACGAGCAGTACTTC; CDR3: CASSRETGRDEQYF
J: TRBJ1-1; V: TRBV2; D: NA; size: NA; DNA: TGTGCCAGCAGTGAGATGGGTGCGAGAGCTTTCTTT; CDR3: CASSEMGARAFF
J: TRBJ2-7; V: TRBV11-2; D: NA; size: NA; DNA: TGTGCCAGCAGCCGCGGGACCTCCTACGAGCAGTACTTC; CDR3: CASSRGTSYEQYF
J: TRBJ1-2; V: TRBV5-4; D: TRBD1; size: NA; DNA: TGTGCCAGCAGCGTCGGACAGGGGGACTATGGCTACACCTTC; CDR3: CASSVGQGDYGYTF
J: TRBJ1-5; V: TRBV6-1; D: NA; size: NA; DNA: TGTGCCAGCAGTGGACATAGCAATCAGCCCCAGCATTTT; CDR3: CASSGHSNQPQHF
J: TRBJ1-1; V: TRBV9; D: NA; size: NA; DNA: TGTGCCAGCAGCGTAGATCACAGGGTCATTCAAGCTTTCTTT; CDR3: CASSVDHRVIQAFF
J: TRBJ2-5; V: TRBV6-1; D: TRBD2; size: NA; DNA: TGTGCCAGCAGGAGGACTAGCGGGCCCATGGCCCAGTACTTC; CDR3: CASRRTSGPMAQYF
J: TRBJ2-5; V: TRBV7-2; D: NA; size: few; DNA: TGTGCCAGCAGCGTGACTGCGAACCAAGAGACCCAGTACTTC; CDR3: CASSVTANQETQYF
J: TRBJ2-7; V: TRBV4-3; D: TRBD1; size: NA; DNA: TGCGCCAGCAGCCAAGAATCCACAGGGGGGCGCGAGCAGTACTTC; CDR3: CASSQESTGGREQYF
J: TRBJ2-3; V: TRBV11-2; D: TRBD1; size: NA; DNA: TGTGCCAGCAGCTCCGGACAGGGGGGGGGCACAGATACGCAGTATTTT; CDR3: CASSSGQGGGTDTQYF
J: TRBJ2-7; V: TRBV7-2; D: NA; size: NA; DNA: TGTGCCAGCAGCTTAGGGGGGCTAGCGGCCTACGAGCAGTACTTC; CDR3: CASSLGGLAAYEQYF
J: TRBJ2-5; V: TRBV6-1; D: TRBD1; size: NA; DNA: TGTGCCAGCGGACAGGGTCGTCTAGAGACCCAGTACTTC; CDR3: CASGQGRLETQYF
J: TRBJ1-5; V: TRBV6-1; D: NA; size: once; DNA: TGTGCCAGCAGTGAAAGGGTAGGGCAGCCCCAGCATTTT; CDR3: CASSERVGQPQHF
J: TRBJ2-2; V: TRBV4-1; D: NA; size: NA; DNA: TGCGCCAGCAGCCAAGGACGGGGATCTTCCGGGGAGCTGTTTTTT; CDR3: CASSQGRGSSGELFF
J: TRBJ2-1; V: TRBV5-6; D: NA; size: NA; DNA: TGTGCCAGCAGCCCCGTGGGACCCCGGAATGAGCAGTTCTTC; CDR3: CASSPVGPRNEQFF
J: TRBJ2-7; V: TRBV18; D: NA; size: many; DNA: TGTGCCAGCTCACCACCGCCAGGGACGGCCTACGAGCAGTACTTC; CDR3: CASSPPPGTAYEQYF
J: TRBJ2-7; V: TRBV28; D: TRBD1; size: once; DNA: TGTGCCAGCAGTTTCTACACGAGGGGGCAGAAATCTTACGAGCAGTACTTC; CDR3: CASSFYTRGQKSYEQYF
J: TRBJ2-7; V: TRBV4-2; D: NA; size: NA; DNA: TGTGCCAGCAGCCCAGGGGGGTGGGGCTCCTACGAGCAGTACTTC; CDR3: CASSPGGWGSYEQYF
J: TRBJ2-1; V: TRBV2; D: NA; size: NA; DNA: TGTGCCAGCAGTGACCGGTACAATGAGCAGTTCTTC; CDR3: CASSDRYNEQFF
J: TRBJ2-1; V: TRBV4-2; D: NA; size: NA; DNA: TGTGCCAGCAGCCAAGTCATAGACCCTGCCTACAATGAGCAGTTCTTC; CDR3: CASSQVIDPAYNEQFF
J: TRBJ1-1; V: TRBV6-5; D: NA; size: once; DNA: TGTGCCAGCAGTTACGAGGTCAGCACTGAAGCTTTCTTT; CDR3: CASSYEVSTEAFF
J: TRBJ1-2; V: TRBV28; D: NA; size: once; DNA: TGTGCCAGCAGTTCCGAGACAAACTATGGCTACACCTTC; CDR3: CASSSETNYGYTF
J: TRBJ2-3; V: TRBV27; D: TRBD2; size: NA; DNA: TGTGCCAGCAGCAGACTAGCGTTGAGCACAGATACGCAGTATTTT; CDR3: CASSRLALSTDTQYF
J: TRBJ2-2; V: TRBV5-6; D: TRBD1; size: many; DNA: TGTGCCAGCAGCTTCCGGGACAGACAGACCGGGGAGCTGTTTTTT; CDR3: CASSFRDRQTGELFF
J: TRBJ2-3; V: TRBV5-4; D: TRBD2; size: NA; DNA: TGTGCCGGGACTAGCGGGACAGATACGCAGTATTTT; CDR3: CAGTSGTDTQYF
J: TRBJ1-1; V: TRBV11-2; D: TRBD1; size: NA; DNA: TGTGCCAGCAGCTTTACAGGGGGCAGGATCACTGAAGCTTTCTTT; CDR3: CASSFTGGRITEAFF
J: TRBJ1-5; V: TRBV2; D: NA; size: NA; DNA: TGTGCCAGCCAAGGCTCAGGTCAGCCCCAGCATTTT; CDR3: CASQGSGQPQHF
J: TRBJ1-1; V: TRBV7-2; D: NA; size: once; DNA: TGTGCCAGCAGCAATAGGGGGAGGGACACTGAAGCTTTCTTT; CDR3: CASSNRGRDTEAFF
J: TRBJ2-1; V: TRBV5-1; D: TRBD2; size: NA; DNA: TGCGCCAGCAGCTTGATCTCTGAGCGGGAGGTTGAGCAGTTCTTC; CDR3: CASSLISEREVEQFF
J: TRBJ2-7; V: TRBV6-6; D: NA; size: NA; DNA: TGTGCCAGCAGTTACTCGAGTACAGCCTCCTACGAGCAGTACTTC; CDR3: CASSYSSTASYEQYF
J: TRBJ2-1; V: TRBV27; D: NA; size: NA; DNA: TGTGCCAGCAGTTCGGGACTTACCGAGCAGTTCTTC; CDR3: CASSSGLTEQFF
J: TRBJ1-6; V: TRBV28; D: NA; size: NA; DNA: TGTGCCAGCATACTGAACAAAAATTCACCCCTCCACTTT; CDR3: CASILNKNSPLHF